The 17 T cell receptor beta chains below were found in one sample sequenced in a study of blood T cell repertoires in COVID-19. The assay was immunoSEQ multiplex PCR, and TCRdb's table has in-frame clones only and misses some. The table has more than 200,000 clones, around 88% seen once; the top ten hold around 1.4%. The source material was peripheral blood. The source of these receptors is an elderly man with acute or convalescent COVID-19.

V and J are TRBV5-4 and TRBJ1-3, with TRBD1 identical over 9 bases. The ends lost 2 bases at V and 4 bases at J; junction bases unmatched: 4. The CDR3 is 15 residues long. Germline V gives CDR1 SGHNT, CDR2 YYREEE (reference sequence). The CDR3 DNA reads TGTGCCAGCAGCTTACAGGGGGCGTCCGGAAACACCATATATTTT. This encodes CASSLQGASGNTIYF. Drawing the rest from reference TRBV5-4 and TRBJ1-3, the complete variable domain is ETGVTQSPTHLIKTRGQQVTLRCSSQSGHNTVSWYQQALGQGPQFIFQYYREEENGRGNFPPRFSGLQFPNYSSELNVNALELDDSALYLCASSLQGASGNTIYFGEGSWLTVV.

The rearrangement uses TRBV6-6 and TRBJ1-6; 10 bases are shared with TRBD1. The CDR3 consists of 18 residues. CDR1 is MNHNY, CDR2 SVGAGI, per germline (reference sequence). With V trimmed by 5 bases and J by 8 bases, 15 bases remained unmatched. The CDR3 loop is CASSPSGTGARAHSPLHF. The CDR3 DNA reads TGTGCCAGCAGTCCCTCCGGGACAGGGGCAAGGGCGCATTCACCCCTCCACTTT.

V and J are TRBV6-5 and TRBJ2-1; 9 positions agree with TRBD1. This CDR3 is built from 14 residues. Germline V gene data show CDR1 as MNHEY and CDR2 as SVGAGI. The V and J ends lost 7 bases and 7 bases, in that order; junction bases with no gene match: 8. The CDR3 here is CASMADRGGNEQFF. DNA of the CDR3: TGTGCCAGCATGGCGGACAGGGGCGGGAATGAGCAGTTCTTC.

J is TRBJ2-7 and V is TRBV29-1; 9 positions match TRBD2. Germline CDR1 is SQVTM and CDR2 is ANQGSEA. V dropped 7 bases and J dropped 4; count of bases not matched to a gene: 8. This CDR3 is 13 amino acids long. The CDR3 region has the DNA TGCAGCGGCCTTAGCGGGAGCGGTTACGAGCAGTACTTC. It yields the protein CSGLSGSGYEQYF.

This clone is a singleton in its sample. The chain has TRBV6-1 and TRBJ2-3, with 12 bases matching TRBD2. The CDR3 spans 16 residues. Per germline, CDR1 MNHNS and CDR2 SASEGT. The V segment lost 3 bases and the J segment 2 bases; nucleotides outside the gene matches: 3. The DNA for the CDR3 is TGTGCCAGCAGTGACTGGACTAGCGGGGCCACAGATACGCAGTATTTT. As protein: CASSDWTSGATDTQYF.

Worth noting for this clone: This specimen includes other DNA sequences encoding the same CDR3. This chain joins TRBV19 and TRBJ1-1; a weak D match, TRBD1 (5 bases). V was pared by 5 bases and J by 1 base, with 8 bases between. This CDR3 comprises 13 residues. Germline V gene lookup returns CDR1 LNHDA and CDR2 SQIVND (reference sequence). The CDR3 spells CASSLTGNTEAFF. In nucleotides, the CDR3 is TGTGCCAGTAGTCTTACAGGGAACACTGAAGCTTTCTTT. The full variable domain, in which reference TRBV19 and TRBJ1-1 provide the parts outside the CDR3, is DGGITQSPKYLFRKEGQNVTLSCEQNLNHDAMYWYRQDPGQGLRLIYYSQIVNDFQKGDIAEGYSVSREKKESFPLTVTSAQKNPTAFYLCASSLTGNTEAFFGQGTRLTVV.

The rearrangement joins TRBV19 to TRBJ1-2; TRBD1 agrees at 8 bases. Unmatched junction bases numbered 1, after V lost 4 bases and J lost 0 bases. Germline loops: CDR1 LNHDA, CDR2 SQIVND (reference sequence). CDR3 length equals 14 residues. The DNA for the CDR3 is TGTGCCAGTAGTACAGGGGGCACTAACTATGGCTACACCTTC. Its translation: CASSTGGTNYGYTF. Drawing the rest from reference TRBV19 and TRBJ1-2, the complete variable domain is DGGITQSPKYLFRKEGQNVTLSCEQNLNHDAMYWYRQDPGQGLRLIYYSQIVNDFQKGDIAEGYSVSREKKESFPLTVTSAQKNPTAFYLCASSTGGTNYGYTFGSGTRLTVV.

The DNA of the CDR3 is TGTGCCAGCAGTTTATGGTCGGGGGGTAGCAATCAGCCCCAGCATTTT. As protein: CASSLWSGGSNQPQHF. The V call is TRBV27, the J call TRBJ1-5; a weak D match, TRBD1 (5 bases). The germline V and J ends were trimmed by 1 base and 0 bases, with 10 bases remaining between them. The CDR3 has 16 amino acids. Germline assignment: CDR1 MNHEY and CDR2 SMNVEV (reference sequence).

This chain connects TRBV5-1 to TRBJ2-2; D is unresolved. Germline assignment: CDR1 SGHRS and CDR2 YFSETQ. The CDR3 covers 16 residues. V lost 4 bases and J lost 0, with 13 bases in between. This chain's CDR3 is CASSLDFLTNTGELFF. The CDR3 DNA sequence: TGCGCCAGCAGCCTTGACTTCTTGACGAACACCGGGGAGCTGTTTTTT.

CDR3 DNA sequence: TGCGCCAGCAGCCAAGGCCCCTGGACTAGCGGGGATAGGAGGGATGAGCAGTTCTTC. Translation gives CASSQGPWTSGDRRDEQFF. The chain carries TRBV4-1 and TRBJ2-1, with 12 nucleotides matching TRBD2. This CDR3 comprises 19 residues. CDR1 MGHRA and CDR2 YSYEKL come from the germline V gene. The ends lost 1 base at V and 8 bases at J; junction bases unmatched: 15.

The rearrangement joins TRBV27 to TRBJ1-1; 9 nucleotides align to TRBD1. After removal of 5 bases from V and 0 bases from J, the junction contained 4 bases not matched to a gene. Germline loops: CDR1 MNHEY, CDR2 SMNVEV (reference sequence). The CDR3 is 15 amino acids. DNA of the CDR3: TGTGCCAGCAGTCTGGACAGGGGAATGAACACTGAAGCTTTCTTT. Translated, it gives CASSLDRGMNTEAFF.

The count of this clone is one. The chain combines TRBV15 with TRBJ1-1, with D possibly TRBD1 on 5 matching bases. The V gene lost 3 bases and the J gene lost 4 bases, with 6 bases spanning the gap. This CDR3 has 12 residues. Germline V lookup: CDR1 LNHNV, CDR2 YYDKDF (reference sequence). CDR3 sequence reads: CATSRGLTEAFF. The DNA of the CDR3 is TGTGCCACCAGCAGGGGACTCACTGAAGCTTTCTTT. The whole variable domain, filled in from reference TRBV15 and TRBJ1-1, reads DAMVIQNPRYQVTQFGKPVTLSCSQTLNHNVMYWYQQKSSQAPKLLFHYYDKDFNNEADTPDNFQSRRPNTSFCFLDIRSPGLGDTAMYLCATSRGLTEAFFGQGTRLTVV.

The chain joins TRBV11-2 to TRBJ2-3; D might be TRBD1 (6 bases). The CDR3 contains 14 residues. V lost 5 bases and J 1 base, leaving 10 bases between the germline ends. Germline values: CDR1 SGHAT, CDR2 FQNNGV. CDR3 amino acids: CASSRRQGTDTQYF. The CDR3 DNA is TGTGCCAGCAGCCGTCGACAGGGCACAGATACGCAGTATTTT.

The rearrangement joins TRBV6-6 to TRBJ2-1, with TRBD1 identical over 10 bases. The germline gives CDR1 MNHNY, CDR2 SVGAGI (reference sequence). V was clipped by 5 bases and J by 5 bases; unmatched bases: 6. The CDR3 contains 15 residues. The CDR3 DNA reads TGTGCCAGCAGTCGAGACAGGGGGCGCAACAATGAGCAGTTCTTC. Protein: CASSRDRGRNNEQFF.

V gene TRBV6-5 combines with J gene TRBJ2-4, with no clear D. Trimming left V 6 bases short and J 3 bases short, with 12 bases between. The CDR3 sequence is 14 residues long. Per germline, CDR1 MNHEY and CDR2 SVGAGI. The CDR3 reads CASSVTPNKNIQYF. CDR3 nucleotide sequence: TGTGCCAGCAGCGTTACTCCTAACAAAAACATTCAGTACTTC.

V gene TRBV6-2 or TRBV6-3 combines with J gene TRBJ1-2; the D is unclear. This CDR3 has 16 amino acids. Germline V gene lookup returns CDR1 MNHEY and CDR2 SVGEGT. The V and J ends lost 0 bases and 7 bases respectively, with 18 bases between them. The CDR3 nucleotides read TGTGCCAGCAGTTACTCCCTAGCCGGTCTCGTTGGTGGCTACACCTTC. It is translated as CASSYSLAGLVGGYTF.

The chain recombines TRBV19 with TRBJ2-1, with D possibly matching TRBD1 (6 bases). CDR1 is LNHDA, CDR2 SQIVND, per germline (reference sequence). This CDR3 is built from 14 residues. Trimming shortened V by 5 bases and J by 6 bases, and 14 bases separated the two germline ends. The CDR3 nucleotides are TGTGCCAGTAGTGAAGCGGACAGCCGCAATGAGCAGTTCTTC. Protein sequence: CASSEADSRNEQFF.